This is a list of T cell receptor beta chains from one sample in a study of T cells in tuberculosis. Clones were sequenced by immunoSEQ multiplex PCR, and TCRdb holds only the in-frame ones, with some missing. This table holds 30,000 to 35,000 clones, 87% found once. The input for sequencing was PBMCs, taken at tuberculosis diagnosis. These receptors originate from an adult with tuberculosis. Both conserved end residues are part of each CDR3. Each record gives: CDR3 protein, CDR3 DNA, D gene, clone size, J gene, V gene. The D gene is left open where the match is weak. Clone size appears in some rows only: once, few, many, or a class for an expanded clone.

CASSLARGETQYF,TGTGCCAGCAGCTTAGCTAGGGGGGAGACCCAGTACTTC,.,.,TRBJ2-5,TRBV7-9
CASRDRTDYNEQFF,TGTGCCAGCAGAGACAGGACGGACTACAATGAGCAGTTCTTC,.,.,TRBJ2-1,TRBV6-1
CASSRTGNEQYF,TGTGCCAGCAGTAGGACAGGGAACGAGCAGTACTTC,TRBD1,once,TRBJ2-7,TRBV6-5
CASSMVAGGPYEQFF,TGTGCCAGTAGTATGGTTGCGGGGGGGCCGTATGAGCAGTTCTTC,TRBD2,.,TRBJ2-1,TRBV19
CASSFGGDGFEAFF,TGTGCCAGCAGTTTCGGGGGGGACGGATTTGAAGCTTTCTTT,.,.,TRBJ1-1,TRBV27
CASSFSAGTGIEAFF,TGTGCCAGCAGTTTTAGTGCCGGGACAGGGATTGAAGCTTTCTTT,TRBD1,.,TRBJ1-1,TRBV7-9
CASSSLLRTGGLNGYTF,TGTGCCAGCAGTTCCCTATTGAGAACAGGGGGCTTGAATGGCTACACCTTC,TRBD1,few,TRBJ1-2,TRBV28
CASSPGQGNEKLFF,TGTGCCAGCAGCCCCGGACAGGGTAATGAAAAACTGTTTTTT,TRBD1,.,TRBJ1-4,TRBV7-2
CASSDSTGGYNEQFF,TGTGCCAGCAGTGACTCGACAGGGGGCTACAATGAGCAGTTCTTC,TRBD1,.,TRBJ2-1,TRBV6-4
CASGGQRNTEAFF,TGTGCCAGCGGCGGACAGCGGAACACTGAAGCTTTCTTT,.,.,TRBJ1-1,TRBV25-1
CASSIRTGDNSPLHF,TGCGCCAGCAGCATACGGACGGGGGATAATTCACCCCTCCACTTT,.,.,TRBJ1-6,TRBV5-1
CASSLGQGGGELFF,TGCGCCAGCAGCTTGGGACAGGGCGGCGGGGAGCTGTTTTTT,TRBD1,.,TRBJ2-2,TRBV5-1
CASSGRRGDRDGYTF,TGCGCCAGCAGTGGACGTCGTGGGGACAGGGATGGCTACACCTTC,TRBD1,.,TRBJ1-2,TRBV5-1
CASNGGYEQYF,TGTGCCAGCAACGGGGGGTACGAGCAGTACTTC,TRBD2,.,TRBJ2-7,TRBV27
CASSVTGAISGNTIYF,TGTGCCAGCAGCGTAACAGGGGCCATCTCTGGAAACACCATATATTTT,TRBD1,.,TRBJ1-3,TRBV9
CASRPSGSMGEQFF,TGTGCCAGCAGACCTAGCGGGAGTATGGGTGAGCAGTTCTTC,TRBD2,.,TRBJ2-1,TRBV6-5
CASSTIAGAQETQYF,TGCGCCAGCAGCACAATAGCGGGGGCACAAGAGACCCAGTACTTC,TRBD2,.,TRBJ2-5,TRBV5-1
CASSPLAGSYEQYF,TGTGCCAGCAGCCCCCTAGCGGGTTCCTACGAGCAGTACTTC,TRBD2,.,TRBJ2-7,TRBV9
CASSLVGGQFEQYF,TGTGCCAGCAGCTTAGTGGGTGGGCAGTTCGAGCAGTACTTC,.,once,TRBJ2-7,TRBV7-2
CASSPDRNYGYTF,TGCGCCAGCAGTCCGGACAGAAACTATGGCTACACCTTC,.,.,TRBJ1-2,TRBV4-1
CASSWKGGSGANVLTF,TGTGCCAGCAGCTGGAAGGGAGGCTCTGGGGCCAACGTCCTGACTTTC,.,.,TRBJ2-6,TRBV5-4
CASSLRGPGGHEQYF,TGTGCCAGCAGTTTACGGGGGCCGGGGGGGCACGAGCAGTACTTC,TRBD2,.,TRBJ2-7,TRBV27
CASMGGLVGEQFF,TGTGCCAGCATGGGGGGACTAGTCGGTGAGCAGTTCTTC,TRBD2,.,TRBJ2-1,TRBV2
CASSQKRGEGSPLHF,TGCGCCAGCAGCCAGAAACGGGGTGAGGGTTCACCCCTCCACTTT,.,few,TRBJ1-6,TRBV4-3
CASSTGGPYNSPLHF,TGTGCCAGCAGTACAGGGGGCCCTTATAATTCACCCCTCCACTTT,TRBD1,.,TRBJ1-6,TRBV6-6
CASRLDRTHSYGYTF,TGTGCCAGCAGATTAGACAGGACCCACAGCTATGGCTACACCTTC,.,.,TRBJ1-2,TRBV7-3
CATSSSRGASGNTIYF,TGTGCCACCAGCTCCTCCAGGGGCGCCTCTGGAAACACCATATATTTT,.,.,TRBJ1-3,TRBV15
CAWTGTGLFVYGYTF,TGTGCCTGGACGGGGACAGGTCTATTCGTTTATGGCTACACCTTC,TRBD1,.,TRBJ1-2,TRBV30
CASRTIAGMNTGELFF,TGTGCCAGCAGGACTATAGCGGGGATGAACACCGGGGAGCTGTTTTTT,TRBD2,.,TRBJ2-2,TRBV27
CASSPQGGQQYF,TGTGCCAGCAGTCCACAGGGAGGGCAGCAGTACTTC,.,.,TRBJ2-7,TRBV27
CASGLGIVTPQGETQYF,TGTGCTAGTGGTTTAGGGATTGTAACCCCACAGGGAGAGACCCAGTACTTC,.,.,TRBJ2-5,TRBV12-5
CASRRRGTGGNEQYF,TGTGCCAGCAGGCGAAGGGGGACAGGGGGCAACGAGCAGTACTTC,TRBD1,.,TRBJ2-7,TRBV27
CASNTRGRTDTQYF,TGTGCCAGTAATACGAGGGGGCGCACAGATACGCAGTATTTT,TRBD1,.,TRBJ2-3,TRBV28
CASFRTGIGYTF,TGTGCCAGCTTTAGAACAGGGATTGGCTACACCTTC,.,.,TRBJ1-2,TRBV7-8
CASSLTTGANTEAFF,TGTGCCAGCAGCTTGACAACAGGAGCGAACACTGAAGCTTTCTTT,.,.,TRBJ1-1,TRBV5-4
CAWSPRLSYEQYF,TGTGCCTGGAGCCCCCGGTTATCCTACGAGCAGTACTTC,.,.,TRBJ2-7,TRBV30
CASSPQGDRVILANEKLFF,TGTGCCAGCAGCCCACAGGGGGACAGGGTTATATTGGCTAATGAAAAACTGTTTTTT,TRBD1,.,TRBJ1-4,TRBV4-2
CASSAPRQRATYGYTF,TGTGCCAGCAGTGCACCCAGGCAGAGGGCTACCTATGGCTACACCTTC,.,.,TRBJ1-2,TRBV6-1
CASSQDRQGPEQYF,TGCGCCAGCAGCCAAGATCGGCAGGGGCCCGAGCAGTACTTC,.,.,TRBJ2-7,TRBV4-3
CASSRERTGGGYTF,TGTGCCAGCAGCCGCGAAAGAACGGGAGGTGGCTACACCTTC,.,.,TRBJ1-2,TRBV14
CASTERGGRTDTQYF,TGTGCCAGCACGGAGCGGGGGGGCCGCACAGATACGCAGTATTTT,TRBD2,.,TRBJ2-3,TRBV7-2
CSVEVVGTEAFF,TGCAGCGTTGAAGTGGTCGGCACTGAAGCTTTCTTT,.,once,TRBJ1-1,TRBV29-1
CAWSPLYSYNEQFF,TGTGCCTGGAGCCCCCTTTATTCCTACAATGAGCAGTTCTTC,.,.,TRBJ2-1,TRBV30
CASSYSGGRTDTQYF,TGTGCCAGCAGTTACTCCGGGGGGCGCACAGATACGCAGTATTTT,.,.,TRBJ2-3,TRBV6-5
CASSLATNRPKDYGYTF,TGTGCCAGCAGCTTAGCGACGAACAGGCCGAAGGACTATGGCTACACCTTC,.,.,TRBJ1-2,TRBV7-9